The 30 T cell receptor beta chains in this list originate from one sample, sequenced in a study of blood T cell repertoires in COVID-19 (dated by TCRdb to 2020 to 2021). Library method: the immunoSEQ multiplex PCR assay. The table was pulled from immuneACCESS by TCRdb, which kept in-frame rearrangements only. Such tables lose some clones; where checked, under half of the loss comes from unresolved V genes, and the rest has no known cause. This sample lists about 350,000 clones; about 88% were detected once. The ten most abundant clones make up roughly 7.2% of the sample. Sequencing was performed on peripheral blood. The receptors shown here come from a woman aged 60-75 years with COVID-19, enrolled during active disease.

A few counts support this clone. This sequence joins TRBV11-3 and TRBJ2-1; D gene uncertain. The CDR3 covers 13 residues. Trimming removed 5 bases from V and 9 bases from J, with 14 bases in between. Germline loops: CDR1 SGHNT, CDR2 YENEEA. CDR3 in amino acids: CASSPTLTGEQFF. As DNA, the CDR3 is TGTGCCAGCAGCCCGACCTTGACTGGTGAGCAGTTCTTC.

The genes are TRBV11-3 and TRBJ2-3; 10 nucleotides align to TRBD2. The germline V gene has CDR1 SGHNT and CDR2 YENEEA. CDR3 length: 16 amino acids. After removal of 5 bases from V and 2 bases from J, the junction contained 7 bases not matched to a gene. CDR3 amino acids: CASSIRGTSVTDTQYF. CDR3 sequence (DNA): TGTGCCAGCAGCATTCGCGGGACTAGCGTCACAGATACGCAGTATTTT.

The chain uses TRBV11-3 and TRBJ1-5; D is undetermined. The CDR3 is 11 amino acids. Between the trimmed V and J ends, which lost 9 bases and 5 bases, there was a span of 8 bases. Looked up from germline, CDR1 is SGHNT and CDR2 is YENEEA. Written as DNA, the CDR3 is TGTGCCAGACTATATGATCAGCCCCAGCATTTT. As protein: CARLYDQPQHF.

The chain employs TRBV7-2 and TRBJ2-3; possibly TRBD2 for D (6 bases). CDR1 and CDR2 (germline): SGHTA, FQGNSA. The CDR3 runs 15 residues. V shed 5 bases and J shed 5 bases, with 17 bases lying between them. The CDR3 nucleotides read TGTGCCAGCAGCCCCGGGGGTCTTAACCGAGATACGCAGTATTTT. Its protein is CASSPGGLNRDTQYF.

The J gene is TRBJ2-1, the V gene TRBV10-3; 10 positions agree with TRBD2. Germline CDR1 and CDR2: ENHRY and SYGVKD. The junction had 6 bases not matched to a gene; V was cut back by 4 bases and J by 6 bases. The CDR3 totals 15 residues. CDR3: CAISGASGGTNEQFF. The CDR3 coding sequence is TGTGCCATCAGTGGGGCTAGCGGGGGCACCAATGAGCAGTTCTTC.

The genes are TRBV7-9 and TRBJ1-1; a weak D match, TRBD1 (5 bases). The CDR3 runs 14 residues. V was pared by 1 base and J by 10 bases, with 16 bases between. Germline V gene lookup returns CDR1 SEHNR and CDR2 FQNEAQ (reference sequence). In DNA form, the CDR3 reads TGTGCCAGCAGCTTAGAGGTGCTCTACACAGGAGCTTTCTTT. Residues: CASSLEVLYTGAFF.

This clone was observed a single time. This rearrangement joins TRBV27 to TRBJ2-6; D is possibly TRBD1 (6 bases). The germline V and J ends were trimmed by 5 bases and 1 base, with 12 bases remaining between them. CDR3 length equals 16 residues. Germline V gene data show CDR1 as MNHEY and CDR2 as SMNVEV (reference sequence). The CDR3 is CASSTRTVSGANVLTF. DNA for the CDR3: TGTGCCAGCAGTACCCGGACAGTTTCTGGGGCCAACGTCCTGACTTTC.

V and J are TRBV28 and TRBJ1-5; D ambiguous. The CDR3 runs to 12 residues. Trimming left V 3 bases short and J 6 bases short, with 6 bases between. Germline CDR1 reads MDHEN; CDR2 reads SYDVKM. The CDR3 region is CASSFRFQPQHF. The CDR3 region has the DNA TGTGCCAGCAGTTTTCGGTTTCAGCCCCAGCATTTT.

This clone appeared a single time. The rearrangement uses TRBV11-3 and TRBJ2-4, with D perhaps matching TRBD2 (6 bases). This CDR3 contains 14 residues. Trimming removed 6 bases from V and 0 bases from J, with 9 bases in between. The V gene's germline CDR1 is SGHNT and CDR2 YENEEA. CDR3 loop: CASSSGGAKNIQYF. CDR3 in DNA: TGTGCCAGCAGTTCCGGGGGAGCCAAAAACATTCAGTACTTC.

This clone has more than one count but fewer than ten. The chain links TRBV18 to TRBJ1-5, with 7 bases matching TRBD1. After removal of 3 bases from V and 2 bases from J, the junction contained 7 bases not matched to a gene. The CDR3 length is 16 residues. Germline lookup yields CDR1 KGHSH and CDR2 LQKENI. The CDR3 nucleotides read TGTGCCAGCTCACCCTCGACAGGGAACGGCAATCAGCCCCAGCATTTT. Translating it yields CASSPSTGNGNQPQHF.

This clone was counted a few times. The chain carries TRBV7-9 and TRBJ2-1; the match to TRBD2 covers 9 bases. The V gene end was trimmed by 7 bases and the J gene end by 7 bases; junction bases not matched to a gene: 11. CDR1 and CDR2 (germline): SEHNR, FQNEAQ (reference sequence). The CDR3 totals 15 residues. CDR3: CASNIERGAPNEQFF. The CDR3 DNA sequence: TGTGCCAGCAACATCGAGCGGGGGGCCCCGAATGAGCAGTTCTTC.

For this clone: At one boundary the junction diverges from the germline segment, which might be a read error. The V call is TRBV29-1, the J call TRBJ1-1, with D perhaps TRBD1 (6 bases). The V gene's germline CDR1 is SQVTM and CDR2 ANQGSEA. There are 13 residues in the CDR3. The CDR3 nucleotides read TGCAGCGTTAAAGACAGGATGAACACTGAAGCTTTCTTT. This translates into CSVKDRMNTEAFF.

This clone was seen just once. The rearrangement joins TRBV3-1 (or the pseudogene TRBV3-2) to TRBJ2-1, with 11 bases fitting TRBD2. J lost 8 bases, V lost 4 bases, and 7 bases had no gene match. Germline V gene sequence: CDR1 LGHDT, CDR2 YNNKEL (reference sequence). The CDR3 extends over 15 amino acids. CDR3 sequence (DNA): TGTGCCAGCAGCCCCTTAGCGGGGGGGCCTGATGAGCAGTTCTTC. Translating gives CASSPLAGGPDEQFF.

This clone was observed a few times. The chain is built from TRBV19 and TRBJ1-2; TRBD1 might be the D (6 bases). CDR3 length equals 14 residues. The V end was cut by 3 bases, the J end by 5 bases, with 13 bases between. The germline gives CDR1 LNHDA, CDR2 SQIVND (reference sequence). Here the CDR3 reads CASSIPGELYGYTF. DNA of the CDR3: TGTGCCAGTAGTATTCCAGGGGAACTGTATGGCTACACCTTC.

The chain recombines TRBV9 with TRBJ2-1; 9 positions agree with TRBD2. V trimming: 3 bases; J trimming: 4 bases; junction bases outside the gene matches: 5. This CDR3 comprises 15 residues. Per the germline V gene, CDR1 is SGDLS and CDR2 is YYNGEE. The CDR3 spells CASSAGTSQYNEQFF. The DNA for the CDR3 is TGTGCCAGCAGCGCCGGGACTAGCCAATACAATGAGCAGTTCTTC. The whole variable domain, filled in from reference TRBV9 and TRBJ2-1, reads DSGVTQTPKHLITATGQRVTLRCSPRSGDLSVYWYQQSLDQGLQFLIQYYNGEERAKGNILERFSAQQFPDLHSELNLSSLELGDSALYFCASSAGTSQYNEQFFGPGTRLTVL.

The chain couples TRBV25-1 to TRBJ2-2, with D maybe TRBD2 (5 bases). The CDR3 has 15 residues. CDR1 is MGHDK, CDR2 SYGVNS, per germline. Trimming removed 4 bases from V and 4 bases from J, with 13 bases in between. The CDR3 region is CASSAVRGGTGELFF. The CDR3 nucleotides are TGTGCCAGCAGTGCGGTACGGGGTGGCACCGGGGAGCTGTTTTTT.

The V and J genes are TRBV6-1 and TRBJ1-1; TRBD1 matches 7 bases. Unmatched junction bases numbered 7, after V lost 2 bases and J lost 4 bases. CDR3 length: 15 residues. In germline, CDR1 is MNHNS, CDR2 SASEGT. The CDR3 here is CASSEHRGWLTEAFF. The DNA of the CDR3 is TGTGCCAGCAGTGAACACAGGGGTTGGCTCACTGAAGCTTTCTTT.

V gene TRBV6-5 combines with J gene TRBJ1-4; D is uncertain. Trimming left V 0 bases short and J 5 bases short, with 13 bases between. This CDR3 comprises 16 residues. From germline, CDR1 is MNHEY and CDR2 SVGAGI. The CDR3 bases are TGTGCCAGCAGTTACTCGTCAACAGCTCTCAATGAAAAACTGTTTTTT. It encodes CASSYSSTALNEKLFF.

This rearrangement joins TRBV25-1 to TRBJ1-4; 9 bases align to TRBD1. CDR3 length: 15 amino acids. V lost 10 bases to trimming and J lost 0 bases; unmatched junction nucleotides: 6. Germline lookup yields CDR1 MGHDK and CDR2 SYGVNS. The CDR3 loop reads CATKTGGATNEKLFF. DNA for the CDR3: TGTGCCACCAAGACAGGGGGAGCAACTAATGAAAAACTGTTTTTT.

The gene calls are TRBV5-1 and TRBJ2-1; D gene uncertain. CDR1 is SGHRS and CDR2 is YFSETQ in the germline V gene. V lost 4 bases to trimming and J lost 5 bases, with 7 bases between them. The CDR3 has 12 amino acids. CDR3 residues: CASSLENNEQFF. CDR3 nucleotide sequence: TGCGCCAGCAGCCTAGAGAACAATGAGCAGTTCTTC.

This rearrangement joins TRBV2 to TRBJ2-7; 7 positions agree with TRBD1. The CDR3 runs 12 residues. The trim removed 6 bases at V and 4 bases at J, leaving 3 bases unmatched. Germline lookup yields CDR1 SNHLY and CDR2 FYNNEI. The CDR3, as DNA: TGTGCCAGCAGCGAGGGACAGTACGAGCAGTACTTC. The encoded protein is CASSEGQYEQYF.

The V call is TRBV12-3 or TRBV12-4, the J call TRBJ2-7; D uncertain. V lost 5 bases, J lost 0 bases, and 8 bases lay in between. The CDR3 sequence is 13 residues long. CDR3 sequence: CASSPTVSYEQYF. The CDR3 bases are TGTGCCAGCAGTCCTACCGTCTCCTACGAGCAGTACTTC.

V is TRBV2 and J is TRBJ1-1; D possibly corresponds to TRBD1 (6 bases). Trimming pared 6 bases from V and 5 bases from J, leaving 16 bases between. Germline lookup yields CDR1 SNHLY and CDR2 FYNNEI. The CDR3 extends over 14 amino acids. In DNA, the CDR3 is TGTGCCAGCAGGGACACAGGGATTACTACTGAAGCTTTCTTT. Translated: CASRDTGITTEAFF.

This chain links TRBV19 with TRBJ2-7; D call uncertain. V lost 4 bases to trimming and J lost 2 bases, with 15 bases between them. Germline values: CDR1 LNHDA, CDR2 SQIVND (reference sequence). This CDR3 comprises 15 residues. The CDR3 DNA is TGTGCCAGTAGTAGAGACGGAGATTCTACCTACGAGCAGTACTTC. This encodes CASSRDGDSTYEQYF.

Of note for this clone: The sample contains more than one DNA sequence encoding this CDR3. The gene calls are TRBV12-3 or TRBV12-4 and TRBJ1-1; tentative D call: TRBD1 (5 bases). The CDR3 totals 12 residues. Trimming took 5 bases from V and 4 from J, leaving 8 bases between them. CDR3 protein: CASSPDSTEAFF. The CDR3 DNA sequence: TGTGCCAGCAGTCCTGACAGCACTGAAGCTTTCTTT.

The CDR3 DNA follows: TGTGCCAGCAGTTTTCTCGGGGGGGAGCAGTTCTTC. Translated, it gives CASSFLGGEQFF. J is TRBJ2-1 and V is TRBV12-3 or TRBV12-4; 7 nucleotides align to TRBD2. V lost 3 bases and J lost 10; bases outside the gene matches: 3. The CDR3 runs 12 residues.

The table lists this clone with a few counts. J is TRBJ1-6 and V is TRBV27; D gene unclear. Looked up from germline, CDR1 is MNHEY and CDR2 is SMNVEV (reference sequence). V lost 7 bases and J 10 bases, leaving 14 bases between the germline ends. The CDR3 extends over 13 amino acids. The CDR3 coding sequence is TGTGCCAGCAAATCTGGGCGGGGATCACCCCTCCACTTT. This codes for CASKSGRGSPLHF.

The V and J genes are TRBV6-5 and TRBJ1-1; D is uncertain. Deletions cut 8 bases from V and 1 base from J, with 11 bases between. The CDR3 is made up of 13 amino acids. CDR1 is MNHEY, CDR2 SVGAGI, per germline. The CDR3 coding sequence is TGTGCCAGCCAAAGCGTTCCGAACACTGAAGCTTTCTTT. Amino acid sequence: CASQSVPNTEAFF.

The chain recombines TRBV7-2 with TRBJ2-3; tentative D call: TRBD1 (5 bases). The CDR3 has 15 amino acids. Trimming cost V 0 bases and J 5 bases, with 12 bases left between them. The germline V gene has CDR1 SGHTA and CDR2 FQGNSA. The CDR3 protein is CASSLARQGGDTQYF. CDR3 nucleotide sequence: TGTGCCAGCAGCTTAGCTCGTCAGGGTGGAGATACGCAGTATTTT. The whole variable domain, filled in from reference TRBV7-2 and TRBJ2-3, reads GAGVSQSPSNKVTEKGKDVELRCDPISGHTALYWYRQSLGQGLEFLIYFQGNSAPDKSGLPSDRFSAERTGGSVSTLTIQRTQQEDSAVYLCASSLARQGGDTQYFGPGTRLTVL.

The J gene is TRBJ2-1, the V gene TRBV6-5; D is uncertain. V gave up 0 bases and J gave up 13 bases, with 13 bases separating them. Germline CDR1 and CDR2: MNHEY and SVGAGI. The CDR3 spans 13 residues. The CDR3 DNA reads TGTGCCAGCAGTTACTCCCCCCCCGTCCCTCAGTTCTTC. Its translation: CASSYSPPVPQFF.